Each of the 30 T cell receptor beta chains below was sequenced from the same sample in a study of technical replicates of blood from a handful of donors. Profiled with immunoSEQ multiplex PCR; TCRdb holds only in-frame clones, not every one. The sample lists about 14,000 clones; roughly 80% were seen once. Sequences were obtained from PBMCs. Every receptor here comes from a human donor in good health.

V is TRBV5-8 and J is TRBJ2-2; TRBD1 might be the D (6 bases). Germline CDR1 reads SGHTS; CDR2 reads YDEGEE. V was pared by 6 bases and J by 0 bases, with 15 bases between. CDR3 length: 16 amino acids. The CDR3 reads CASIEDSHSNTGELFF. CDR3 coding DNA: TGTGCCAGCATCGAGGACAGCCATTCGAACACCGGGGAGCTGTTTTTT.

The J gene is TRBJ2-1, the V gene TRBV28; D possibly corresponds to TRBD2 (6 bases). The germline V and J ends were trimmed by 8 bases and 7 bases, with 6 bases remaining between them. There are 10 residues in the CDR3. Germline CDR1 reads MDHEN; CDR2 reads SYDVKM. The CDR3 sequence: CASGRNEQFF. The CDR3 DNA sequence: TGTGCCAGCGGGAGGAATGAGCAGTTCTTC.

J is TRBJ2-5 and V is TRBV7-9; the D gene is possibly TRBD2 (6 bases). Germline V gives CDR1 SEHNR, CDR2 FQNEAQ (reference sequence). This CDR3 contains 15 residues. Deletions cut 5 bases from V and 5 bases from J, with 18 bases between. CDR3 sequence (DNA): TGTGCCAGCAGCCCATCGATTAGCGCGGGGGAGACCCAGTACTTC. Residues: CASSPSISAGETQYF.

This sequence joins TRBV30 and TRBJ2-7; TRBD1 agrees at 9 bases. Germline V gives CDR1 GTSNPN, CDR2 SVGIG (reference sequence). The CDR3 covers 11 residues. CDR3 loop: CVLDRGLEQYF. The CDR3, as DNA: TGTGTTCTGGACAGGGGTTTGGAGCAGTACTTC.

The chain is built from TRBV7-8 and TRBJ1-1, with 8 bases fitting TRBD1. The V segment lost 1 base and the J segment 3 bases; nucleotides outside the gene matches: 1. The CDR3 loop spans 14 amino acids. Germline CDR1 reads SGHVS; CDR2 reads FQNEAQ. CDR3 loop: CASSLDRGDTEAFF. DNA for the CDR3: TGTGCCAGCAGCTTAGACAGGGGGGACACTGAAGCTTTCTTT.

V gene TRBV5-5 combines with J gene TRBJ1-1; 7 nucleotides agree with TRBD1. Unmatched junction bases numbered 8, after V lost 4 bases and J lost 5 bases. The CDR3 runs to 14 residues. Looked up from germline, CDR1 is SGHKS and CDR2 is YYEKEE (reference sequence). CDR3 sequence (DNA): TGTGCCAGCAGCCAGGCAGTCAGGGGGACTGAAGCTTTCTTT. It specifies CASSQAVRGTEAFF.

The chain combines TRBV19 with TRBJ2-3; TRBD2 is a possible D gene (6 bases). V was pared by 5 bases and J by 1 base, with 16 bases between. This CDR3 region has 16 residues. Germline V lookup: CDR1 LNHDA, CDR2 SQIVND (reference sequence). CDR3: CASSPGERRGTDTQYF. The CDR3 DNA follows: TGTGCCAGTAGTCCCGGCGAGCGGAGGGGCACAGATACGCAGTATTTT.

J is TRBJ1-1 and V is TRBV5-1, with 7 nucleotides matching TRBD1. CDR1 and CDR2 from the germline V gene are SGHRS and YFSETQ. Unmatched junction bases numbered 2, after V lost 0 bases and J lost 3 bases. The CDR3 is made up of 14 amino acids. CDR3 residues: CASSLGRGDTEAFF. The CDR3 DNA reads TGCGCCAGCAGCTTGGGCAGGGGGGACACTGAAGCTTTCTTT.

The J gene is TRBJ2-5, the V gene TRBV10-1, with TRBD2 matching over 8 bases. The CDR3 is 14 amino acids. Trimming removed 8 bases from V and 5 bases from J; junction bases left unmatched: 10. Per germline, CDR1 WNHNN and CDR2 SYGVQD (reference sequence). The CDR3, as DNA: TGCGCCAGCGGGGGCGGGAGGATGACGGAGACCCAGTACTTC. Protein sequence: CASGGGRMTETQYF.

The J gene is TRBJ2-7, the V gene TRBV18; 13 nucleotides line up with TRBD2. The CDR3 loop spans 15 amino acids. CDR1 and CDR2 (germline): KGHSH, LQKENI. Trimming took 5 bases from V and 4 from J; bases not matched to a gene: 5. This chain's CDR3 is CASSALAGGPYEQYF. CDR3 in DNA: TGTGCCAGCTCAGCACTAGCGGGAGGGCCTTACGAGCAGTACTTC. Together with reference TRBV18 and TRBJ2-7, the CDR3 gives the full variable domain: NAGVMQNPRHLVRRRGQEARLRCSPMKGHSHVYWYRQLPEEGLKFMVYLQKENIIDESGMPKERFSAEFPKEGPSILRIQQVVRGDSAAYFCASSALAGGPYEQYFGPGTRLTVT.

The V call is TRBV6-1, the J call TRBJ2-2; 10 bases map to TRBD2. The CDR3 extends over 15 amino acids. V was clipped by 2 bases and J by 3 bases; unmatched bases: 0. Germline CDR1 MNHNS, CDR2 SASEGT. The CDR3 sequence is CASSELAGDTGELFF. DNA for the CDR3: TGTGCCAGCAGTGAACTAGCGGGAGACACCGGGGAGCTGTTTTTT.

The chain couples TRBV27 to TRBJ1-2; 8 bases are a match to TRBD1. The germline CDR1 and CDR2 sequences are MNHEY and SMNVEV (reference sequence). CDR3 length equals 14 residues. V dropped 4 bases and J dropped 8; count of bases not matched to a gene: 9. CDR3 amino acids: CASSYGQGLRGYTF. For the CDR3, the DNA is TGTGCCAGCAGTTACGGACAGGGCCTTCGGGGCTACACCTTC.

The chain couples TRBV18 to TRBJ2-3; 10 positions agree with TRBD2. From germline, CDR1 is KGHSH and CDR2 LQKENI. Losses at the gene ends were 6 bases for V and 0 bases for J; bases not matched to a gene: 3. The CDR3 loop spans 15 amino acids. CDR3 protein: CASSPGLASTDTQYF. For the CDR3, the DNA is TGTGCCAGCTCCCCGGGACTAGCGAGCACAGATACGCAGTATTTT.

J is TRBJ2-7 and V is TRBV5-6; TRBD2 matches 9 bases. Germline V gene lookup returns CDR1 SGHDT and CDR2 YYEEEE. Trimming took 4 bases from V and 2 from J; bases not matched to a gene: 7. The CDR3 consists of 15 residues. In DNA, the CDR3 is TGTGCCAGCAGCCAGAGAGCGGGAGGTCCCTACGAGCAGTACTTC. Protein sequence: CASSQRAGGPYEQYF.

The rearrangement uses TRBV21-1 and TRBJ2-7; the D call TRBD2 from the table was never checked on the DNA. TRBV21-1 is deemed a pseudogene. The CDR3 covers 16 residues. For the CDR3, the DNA is TGTGCCAGCCGTGAAAGAGGCACCCTACTCTCCTACGAGCAGTACTTC. It yields the protein CASRERGTLLSYEQYF.

This clone was seen more than once but under ten times. In DNA form, the CDR3 reads TGTGCCAGCAGCCCTTATCGGGATATCAGGGGAGGGACTGAAGCTTTCTTT. It yields the protein CASSPYRDIRGGTEAFF. The gene calls are TRBV12-1 and TRBJ1-1. TRBV12-1 is recorded as a pseudogene. This CDR3 contains 17 residues.

The chain employs TRBV2 and TRBJ2-7, with 7 bases aligning to TRBD1. This CDR3 is 11 amino acids long. Trimming took 9 bases from V and 2 from J; bases not matched to a gene: 1. Germline lookup yields CDR1 SNHLY and CDR2 FYNNEI. The CDR3 DNA sequence: TGTGCCAGTACAGGGGCCTACGAGCAGTACTTC. Translation: CASTGAYEQYF.

V gene TRBV6-5 combines with J gene TRBJ2-1; the match to TRBD1 covers 9 bases. V shed 8 bases and J 6 bases; nucleotides not matched to a gene: 11. Looked up from germline, CDR1 is MNHEY and CDR2 is SVGAGI. CDR3 size: 15 residues. CDR3 protein: CASARRGTGSNEQFF. The CDR3 DNA reads as TGTGCCAGCGCGAGGCGCGGGACAGGGAGCAATGAGCAGTTCTTC.

This rearrangement joins TRBV30 to TRBJ2-1; unclear D gene. Germline CDR1 is GTSNPN and CDR2 is SVGIG (reference sequence). The V end lost 4 bases, the J end lost 7 bases, and 8 bases lay between the germline ends. This CDR3 has 11 amino acids. CDR3 region: CAWKETNEQFF. The CDR3 DNA reads TGTGCCTGGAAAGAGACAAATGAGCAGTTCTTC. The complete variable domain, with remaining parts taken from reference TRBV30 and TRBJ2-1, reads SQTIHQWPATLVQPVGSPLSLECTVEGTSNPNLYWYRQAAGRGLQLLFYSVGIGQISSEVPQNLSASRPQDRQFILSSKKLLLSDSGFYLCAWKETNEQFFGPGTRLTVL.

This clone was picked up a small number of times. This chain joins TRBV5-1 and TRBJ1-3; no definite D call. Germline V gives CDR1 SGHRS, CDR2 YFSETQ. The V end lost 5 bases, the J end lost 8 bases, and 17 bases lay between the germline ends. The CDR3 contains 14 residues. This chain's CDR3 is CASSLVTRVDTIYF. CDR3 bases: TGCGCCAGCAGTTTAGTAACGAGGGTGGACACCATATATTTT.

The chain combines TRBV5-1 with TRBJ2-1; 12 positions match TRBD2. Germline lookup yields CDR1 SGHRS and CDR2 YFSETQ. The trim removed 3 bases at V and 6 bases at J, leaving 7 bases unmatched. The CDR3 has 16 amino acids. CDR3 nucleotide sequence: TGCGCCAGCAGCTCTCCGGGACTAGCGGGTCCCAATGAGCAGTTCTTC. It yields the protein CASSSPGLAGPNEQFF.

This CDR3 is CASSEMGQGNGYTF. The CDR3 bases are TGTGCCAGCAGTGAAATGGGACAGGGAAACGGCTACACCTTC. The rearrangement links TRBV25-1 to TRBJ1-2; 9 bases are shared with TRBD1. Per the germline V gene, CDR1 is MGHDK and CDR2 is SYGVNS. CDR3 length: 14 amino acids. Trimming removed 2 bases from V and 8 bases from J; junction bases left unmatched: 6.

The chain couples TRBV4-2 to TRBJ1-1; 12 bases are a match to TRBD1. The CDR3 totals 17 residues. CDR1 is LGHNA and CDR2 is YNFKEQ in the germline V gene. J gave up 1 base and V 4 bases, and 7 bases lay outside the gene matches. The CDR3 DNA reads as TGTGCCAGCAGCCCCAGACAGGGACAGGGGGCGAACACTGAAGCTTTCTTT. This gives the protein CASSPRQGQGANTEAFF.

The J gene is TRBJ2-7, the V gene TRBV5-1, with TRBD2 matching 8 bases. The CDR3 is 20 residues long. Germline values: CDR1 SGHRS, CDR2 YFSETQ. V shed 4 bases and J 1 base; nucleotides not matched to a gene: 22. This CDR3 is CASSPRPSGSLGRGSYEQYF. DNA of the CDR3: TGCGCCAGCAGCCCGCGGCCTAGCGGGTCCCTAGGAAGAGGATCCTACGAGCAGTACTTC.

The chain employs TRBV30 and TRBJ1-6, with D perhaps TRBD1 (6 bases). Between the trimmed V and J ends, which lost 3 bases and 8 bases, there was a span of 11 bases. CDR3 length: 13 amino acids. CDR1 is GTSNPN, CDR2 SVGIG, per germline (reference sequence). CDR3 residues: CAWRGAEYSPLHF. The CDR3 nucleotides are TGTGCCTGGAGGGGGGCGGAGTATTCACCCCTCCACTTT.

The V gene is TRBV5-1, the J gene TRBJ1-2; D not certain. Trimming pared 0 bases from V and 4 bases from J, leaving 10 bases between. Germline values: CDR1 SGHRS, CDR2 YFSETQ. CDR3 size: 14 residues. For the CDR3, the DNA is TGCGCCAGCAGCTTGGAAACAGCTTCCTATGGCTACACCTTC. Its protein product is CASSLETASYGYTF.

This chain uses TRBV7-2 with TRBJ2-3; 8 bases agree with TRBD2. This CDR3 spans 15 amino acids. Germline V gives CDR1 SGHTA, CDR2 FQGNSA. V dropped 3 bases and J dropped 4; count of bases not matched to a gene: 6. The CDR3 protein is CASSFLAGTADTQYF. CDR3 DNA: TGTGCCAGCAGCTTCTTAGCGGGAACGGCAGATACGCAGTATTTT.

The chain carries TRBV21-1 and TRBJ2-2; TRBD1 was called by the table and not checked on the DNA. TRBV21-1 is described as a pseudogene. This CDR3 spans 16 amino acids. The CDR3 is CASSKGETGLPGELFF. The CDR3 nucleotides read TGTGCCAGCAGCAAAGGCGAGACAGGGCTCCCCGGGGAGCTGTTTTTT.

This clone appeared a single time. The J gene is TRBJ2-3, the V gene TRBV28; 10 bases line up with TRBD2. Germline V gene data show CDR1 as MDHEN and CDR2 as SYDVKM. The V segment lost 4 bases and the J segment 0 bases; nucleotides outside the gene matches: 7. CDR3 size: 17 residues. CDR3 sequence reads: CASSSIRTSGSTDTQYF. The CDR3 DNA reads TGTGCCAGCAGTTCCATTCGGACTAGCGGAAGCACAGATACGCAGTATTTT.

The chain links TRBV5-8 to TRBJ2-2, with 10 bases that match TRBD1. This CDR3 comprises 16 residues. V trimming: 3 bases; J trimming: 4 bases; junction bases outside the gene matches: 6. Germline V gene lookup returns CDR1 SGHTS and CDR2 YDEGEE. The CDR3 sequence: CASSSRQGASTGELFF. CDR3 coding DNA: TGTGCCAGCAGCTCGCGACAGGGGGCAAGCACCGGGGAGCTGTTTTTT.